The 10 T cell receptor beta chains below come from one sample, sequenced in a study of blood T cell repertoires in COVID-19. TCRdb's table, derived via immunoSEQ multiplex PCR, lists solely in-frame clones and lacks some. The table includes some 300,000 clones, 75% to 90% detected once. The sequenced sample was peripheral blood. All receptors derive from a woman in her 70s with COVID-19, enrolled during active disease.

The rearrangement links TRBV5-5 to TRBJ1-2, with 7 bases lining up with TRBD1. The junction had 3 bases not matched to a gene; V was cut back by 3 bases and J by 4 bases. The CDR3 is 13 residues long. Germline assignment: CDR1 SGHKS and CDR2 YYEKEE (reference sequence). CDR3 nucleotides: TGTGCCAGCAGCTCACAGGGGCCCTATGGCTACACCTTC. Its translation: CASSSQGPYGYTF. Combining the CDR3 with reference TRBV5-5 and TRBJ1-2 gives the whole variable domain DAGVTQSPTHLIKTRGQQVTLRCSPISGHKSVSWYQQVLGQGPQFIFQYYEKEERGRGNFPDRFSARQFPNYSSELNVNALLLGDSALYLCASSSQGPYGYTFGSGTRLTVV.

This chain links TRBV7-9 with TRBJ2-3; the match to TRBD2 covers 9 bases. With 1 base clipped from V and 4 bases from J, the junction kept 3 bases outside the gene matches. The CDR3 has 15 amino acids. The germline CDR1 and CDR2 sequences are SEHNR and FQNEAQ (reference sequence). CDR3 coding DNA: TGTGCCAGCAGCTTAGGCGGGGGGGCCGCAGATACGCAGTATTTT. Protein product: CASSLGGGAADTQYF.

The chain has TRBV25-1 and TRBJ1-1; unclear D gene. CDR1 and CDR2 (germline): MGHDK, SYGVNS. The CDR3 is made up of 13 amino acids. The V end lost 3 bases, the J end lost 8 bases, and 13 bases lay between the germline ends. CDR3 sequence (DNA): TGTGCCAGCAGTGAGGCCCAACCCGAAGAAGCTTTCTTT. Its protein is CASSEAQPEEAFF. Using reference TRBV25-1 and TRBJ1-1 for the parts outside the CDR3, the full variable domain is EADIYQTPRYLVIGTGKKITLECSQTMGHDKMYWYQQDPGMELHLIHYSYGVNSTEKGDLSSESTVSRIRTEHFPLTLESARPSHTSQYLCASSEAQPEEAFFGQGTRLTVV.

The CDR3 DNA reads TGTGCCACCAGTGATCCGGGACAGGGGCGTGCTAATGAAAAACTGTTTTTT. Protein: CATSDPGQGRANEKLFF. The chain is built from TRBV24-1 and TRBJ1-4, with 10 bases lining up with TRBD1. CDR3 length: 17 residues. The germline gives CDR1 KGHDR, CDR2 SFDVKD. The trim removed 3 bases at V and 3 bases at J, leaving 6 bases unmatched.

The rearrangement links TRBV9 to TRBJ2-1, with no clear D. The CDR3 extends over 14 amino acids. Germline lookup yields CDR1 SGDLS and CDR2 YYNGEE. The V end lost 0 bases, the J end lost 0 bases, and 4 bases lay between the germline ends. Here the CDR3 reads CASSVELSYNEQFF. The DNA of the CDR3 is TGTGCCAGCAGCGTAGAACTCTCCTACAATGAGCAGTTCTTC.

The CDR3 DNA reads TGTGCCAGCAGCTCAACCAGGGCCTCCTACGAGCAGTACTTC. Protein sequence: CASSSTRASYEQYF. The gene calls are TRBV11-2 and TRBJ2-7, with D maybe TRBD1 (5 bases). This CDR3 comprises 14 residues. Trimming shortened V by 4 bases and J by 0 bases, and 10 bases separated the two germline ends. Germline V lookup: CDR1 SGHAT, CDR2 FQNNGV.

The table lists this clone with a few counts. V and J are TRBV5-6 and TRBJ1-1; D ambiguous. Germline loops: CDR1 SGHDT, CDR2 YYEEEE. V was pared by 0 bases and J by 4 bases, with 7 bases between. The CDR3 consists of 13 residues. The CDR3, as DNA: TGTGCCAGCAGCTTGGAGCCGATCACTGAAGCTTTCTTT. Translating it yields CASSLEPITEAFF.

V usage is TRBV28 and J usage is TRBJ2-5; 7 nucleotides align to TRBD2. V lost 6 bases, J lost 4 bases, and 8 bases stayed unmatched. The CDR3 runs 14 residues. Germline CDR1 reads MDHEN; CDR2 reads SYDVKM. The CDR3, as DNA: TGTGCCAGCAGCCCCGGCGGGGGAAGAGAGACCCAGTACTTC. This encodes CASSPGGGRETQYF.

This clone was observed a few times. The chain joins TRBV3-1 (or the pseudogene TRBV3-2) to TRBJ2-3, with a weak D call TRBD2 (6 bases). Germline CDR1 and CDR2: LGHDT and YNNKEL (reference sequence). The CDR3 loop spans 13 amino acids. V was shortened by 0 bases and J by 13 bases, with 14 bases between the two germline ends. The CDR3 loop is CASSQDRASAKYF. DNA of the CDR3: TGTGCCAGCAGCCAAGATAGGGCTAGCGCAAAGTATTTT.

This clone was observed a single time. The chain carries TRBV24-1 and TRBJ2-1, with 10 bases identical to TRBD1. V lost 1 base and J lost 9; bases outside the gene matches: 8. The germline CDR1 and CDR2 sequences are KGHDR and SFDVKD. The CDR3 sequence is 16 residues long. The chain's CDR3 is CATSDFLRTGGSEQFF. CDR3 nucleotides: TGTGCCACCAGTGATTTTCTAAGGACAGGGGGTAGTGAGCAGTTCTTC.